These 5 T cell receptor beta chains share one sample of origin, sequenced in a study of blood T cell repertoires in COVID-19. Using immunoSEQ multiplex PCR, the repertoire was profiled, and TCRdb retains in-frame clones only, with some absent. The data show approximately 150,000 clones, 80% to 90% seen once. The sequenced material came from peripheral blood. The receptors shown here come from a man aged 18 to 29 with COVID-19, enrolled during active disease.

The CDR3 here is CSASLAENTQYF. CDR3 bases: TGCAGCGCTAGTCTAGCGGAAAATACGCAGTATTTT. The chain uses TRBV29-1 and TRBJ2-3; 7 nucleotides line up with TRBD2. The CDR3 covers 12 residues. With V trimmed by 7 bases and J by 7 bases, 8 bases remained unmatched. The germline CDR1 and CDR2 sequences are SQVTM and ANQGSEA.

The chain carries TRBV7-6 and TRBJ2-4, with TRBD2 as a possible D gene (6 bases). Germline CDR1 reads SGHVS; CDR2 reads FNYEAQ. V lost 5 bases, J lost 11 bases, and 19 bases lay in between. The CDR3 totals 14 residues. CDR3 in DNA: TGTGCCAGCAGCGCAGACGCCCGCCCGGGGGTTCAGTACTTC. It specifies CASSADARPGVQYF.

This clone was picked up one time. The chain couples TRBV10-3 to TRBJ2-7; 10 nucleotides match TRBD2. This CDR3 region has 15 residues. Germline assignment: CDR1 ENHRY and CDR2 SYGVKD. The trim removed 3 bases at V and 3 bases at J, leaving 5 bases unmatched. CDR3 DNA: TGTGCCATCAGTGATCGGGCTAGCGGGAGCTACGAGCAGTACTTC. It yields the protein CAISDRASGSYEQYF.

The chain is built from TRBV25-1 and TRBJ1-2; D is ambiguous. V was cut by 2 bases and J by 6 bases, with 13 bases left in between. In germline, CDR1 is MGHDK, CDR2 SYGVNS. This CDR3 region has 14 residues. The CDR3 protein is CASSELVGVHGYTF. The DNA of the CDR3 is TGTGCCAGCAGTGAACTTGTGGGAGTTCATGGCTACACCTTC.

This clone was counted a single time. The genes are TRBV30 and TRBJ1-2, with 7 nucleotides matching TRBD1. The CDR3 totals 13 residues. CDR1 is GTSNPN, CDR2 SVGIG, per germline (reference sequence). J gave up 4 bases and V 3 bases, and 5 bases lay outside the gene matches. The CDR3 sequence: CAWSPTGFYGYTF. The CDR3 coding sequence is TGTGCCTGGAGCCCGACAGGGTTCTATGGCTACACCTTC.